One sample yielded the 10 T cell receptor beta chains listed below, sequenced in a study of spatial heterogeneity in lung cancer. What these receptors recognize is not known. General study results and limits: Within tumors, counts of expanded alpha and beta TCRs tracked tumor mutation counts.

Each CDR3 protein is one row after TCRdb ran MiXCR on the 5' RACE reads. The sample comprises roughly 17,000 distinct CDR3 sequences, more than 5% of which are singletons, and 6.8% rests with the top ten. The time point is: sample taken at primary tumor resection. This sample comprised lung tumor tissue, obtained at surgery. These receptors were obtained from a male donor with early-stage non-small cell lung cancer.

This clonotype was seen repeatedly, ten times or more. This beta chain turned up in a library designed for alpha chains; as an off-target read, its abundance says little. Here the CDR3 DNA reads TGTGCCAGCAGCGCCTACACAGATACGCAGTATTTT. It is translated as CASSAYTDTQYF. The V gene is TRBV7-2, the J gene TRBJ2-3; no definite D call. Germline loops: CDR1 SGHTA, CDR2 FQGNSA. The CDR3 consists of 12 residues. The ends were cut back, 5 bases at V and 2 bases at J, with 5 bases in the middle.

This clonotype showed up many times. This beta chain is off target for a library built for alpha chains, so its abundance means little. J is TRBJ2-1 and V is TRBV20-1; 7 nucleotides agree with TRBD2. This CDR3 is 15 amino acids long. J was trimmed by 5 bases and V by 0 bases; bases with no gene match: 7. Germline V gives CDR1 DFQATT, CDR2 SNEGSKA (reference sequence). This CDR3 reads CSARDTLAANNEQFF. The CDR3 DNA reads TGCAGTGCTAGAGATACGCTAGCGGCTAACAATGAGCAGTTCTTC.

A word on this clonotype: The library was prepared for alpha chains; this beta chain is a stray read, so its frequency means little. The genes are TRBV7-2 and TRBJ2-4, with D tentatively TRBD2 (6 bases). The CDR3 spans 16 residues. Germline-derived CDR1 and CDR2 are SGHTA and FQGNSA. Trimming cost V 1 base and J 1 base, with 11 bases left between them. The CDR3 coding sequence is TGTGCCAGCAGCTTAGGGGAGGAGTTTGCCAAAAACATTCAGTACTTC. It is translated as CASSLGEEFAKNIQYF.

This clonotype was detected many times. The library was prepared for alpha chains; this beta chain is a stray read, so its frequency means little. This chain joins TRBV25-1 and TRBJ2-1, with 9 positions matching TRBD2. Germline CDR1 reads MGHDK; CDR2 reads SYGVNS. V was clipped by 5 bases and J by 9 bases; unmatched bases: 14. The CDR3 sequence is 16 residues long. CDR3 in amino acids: CASSPRGSGGLGEQFF. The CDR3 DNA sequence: TGTGCCAGCAGTCCCCGGGGTAGCGGGGGTTTGGGTGAGCAGTTCTTC.

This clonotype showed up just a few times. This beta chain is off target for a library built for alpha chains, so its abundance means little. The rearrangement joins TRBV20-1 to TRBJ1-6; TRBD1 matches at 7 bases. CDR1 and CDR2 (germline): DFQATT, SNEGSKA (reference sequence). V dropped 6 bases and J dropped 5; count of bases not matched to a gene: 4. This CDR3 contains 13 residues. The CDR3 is CSALQGNNSPLHF. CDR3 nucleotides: TGCAGTGCCCTACAGGGGAATAATTCACCCCTCCACTTT.

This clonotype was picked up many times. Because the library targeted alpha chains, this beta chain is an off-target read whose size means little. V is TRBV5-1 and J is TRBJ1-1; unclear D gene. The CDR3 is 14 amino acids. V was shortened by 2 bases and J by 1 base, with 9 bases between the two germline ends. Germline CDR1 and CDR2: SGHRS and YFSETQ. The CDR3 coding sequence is TGCGCCAGCAGCTTACAGAGCTCGAACACTGAAGCTTTCTTT. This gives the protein CASSLQSSNTEAFF.

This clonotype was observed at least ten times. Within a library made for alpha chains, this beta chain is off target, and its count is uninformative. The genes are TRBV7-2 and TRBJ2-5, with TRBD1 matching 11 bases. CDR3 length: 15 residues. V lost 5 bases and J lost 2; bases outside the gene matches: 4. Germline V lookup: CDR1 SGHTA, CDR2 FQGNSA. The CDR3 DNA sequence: TGTGCCAGCAGCCCGGACAGGGGGCGGCAAGAGACCCAGTACTTC. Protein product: CASSPDRGRQETQYF.

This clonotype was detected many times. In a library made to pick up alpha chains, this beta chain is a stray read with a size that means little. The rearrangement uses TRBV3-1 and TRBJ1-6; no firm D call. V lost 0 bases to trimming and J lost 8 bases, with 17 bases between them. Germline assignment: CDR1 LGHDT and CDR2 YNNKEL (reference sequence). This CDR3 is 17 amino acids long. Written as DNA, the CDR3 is TGTGCCAGCAGCCAAGATTGGCGGGGTCGGCCTTATTCACCCCTCCACTTT. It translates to CASSQDWRGRPYSPLHF.

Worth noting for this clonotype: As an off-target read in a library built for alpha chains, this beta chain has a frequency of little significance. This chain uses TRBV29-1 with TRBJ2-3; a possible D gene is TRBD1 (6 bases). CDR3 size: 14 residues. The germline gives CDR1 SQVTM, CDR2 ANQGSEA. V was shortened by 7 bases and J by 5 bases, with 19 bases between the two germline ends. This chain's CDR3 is CSGGGAGAQDTQYF. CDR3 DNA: TGCAGCGGCGGTGGGGCAGGGGCTCAAGATACGCAGTATTTT.

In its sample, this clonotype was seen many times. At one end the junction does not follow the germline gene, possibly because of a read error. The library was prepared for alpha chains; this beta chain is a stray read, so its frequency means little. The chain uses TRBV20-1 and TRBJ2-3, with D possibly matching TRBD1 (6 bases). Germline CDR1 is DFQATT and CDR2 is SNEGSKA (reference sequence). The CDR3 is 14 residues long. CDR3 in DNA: TGCAGTGCAAGAGGGGGAAGGGGCACAGATACGCAGTATTTT. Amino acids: CSARGGRGTDTQYF.